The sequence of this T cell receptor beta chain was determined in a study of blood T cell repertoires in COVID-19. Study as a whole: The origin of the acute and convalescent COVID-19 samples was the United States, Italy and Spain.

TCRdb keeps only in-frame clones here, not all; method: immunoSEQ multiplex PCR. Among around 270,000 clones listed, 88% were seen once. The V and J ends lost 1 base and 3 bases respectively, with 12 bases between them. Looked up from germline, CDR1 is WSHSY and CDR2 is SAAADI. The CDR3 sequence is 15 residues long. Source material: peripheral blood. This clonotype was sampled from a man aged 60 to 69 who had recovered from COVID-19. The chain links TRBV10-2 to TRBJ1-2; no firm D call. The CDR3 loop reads CASSEYGFADYGYTF. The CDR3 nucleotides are TGCGCCAGCAGTGAGTATGGGTTTGCGGACTATGGCTACACCTTC.